A single sample is the source of the 9 T cell receptor beta chains below, sequenced in a study of blood T cell repertoires in COVID-19. Method: immunoSEQ multiplex PCR; TCRdb's copy keeps in-frame clones and lacks some. The repertoire holds 270,000 or so clones, with approximately 90% as singletons. The material sequenced was PBMCs or T cells enriched from blood (not recorded which). The receptors derive from a man aged 35-49 years who had been exposed to COVID-19.

The chain carries TRBV29-1 and TRBJ1-5; 9 bases are shared with TRBD1. The CDR3 has 12 amino acids. From germline, CDR1 is SQVTM and CDR2 ANQGSEA. Losses at the gene ends were 5 bases for V and 7 bases for J; bases not matched to a gene: 3. Here the CDR3 DNA reads TGCAGCGTTCACGACAGGGGGCAGCCCCAGCATTTT. Translation gives CSVHDRGQPQHF.

The J gene is TRBJ2-7, the V gene TRBV21-1; TRBD1 reflects the table's D call only, with no check against the DNA. TRBV21-1 is recorded as a pseudogene. The CDR3 runs 16 residues. The CDR3 loop is CASSLSPTGRPYEQYF. The CDR3 DNA is TGTGCCAGCAGCTTATCCCCGACAGGGAGGCCCTACGAGCAGTACTTC.

The rearrangement joins TRBV19 to TRBJ1-1, with D tentatively TRBD1 (6 bases). The CDR3 consists of 16 residues. Germline-derived CDR1 and CDR2 are LNHDA and SQIVND (reference sequence). The CDR3 sequence is CAKTRFCRDTMSEAFF. As DNA, the CDR3 is TGTGCTAAAACACGTTTTTGTAGGGACACCATGTCTGAAGCTTTCTTT. Complete variable domain (other parts from reference TRBV19 and TRBJ1-1): DGGITQSPKYLFRKEGQNVTLSCEQNLNHDAMYWYRQDPGQGLRLIYYSQIVNDFQKGDIAEGYSVSREKKESFPLTVTSAQKNPTAFYLCAKTRFCRDTMSEAFFGQGTRLTVV.

The V gene is TRBV9, the J gene TRBJ1-1; no clear D gene. Between the trimmed V and J ends, which lost 4 bases and 5 bases, there was a span of 18 bases. CDR3 length: 15 amino acids. Germline V gene sequence: CDR1 SGDLS, CDR2 YYNGEE. Here the CDR3 DNA reads TGTGCCAGCAGCCAAACGCCCACGCGGAAGACTGAAGCTTTCTTT. This translates into CASSQTPTRKTEAFF. The entire variable domain, with the rest obtained from reference TRBV9 and TRBJ1-1, is as follows: DSGVTQTPKHLITATGQRVTLRCSPRSGDLSVYWYQQSLDQGLQFLIQYYNGEERAKGNILERFSAQQFPDLHSELNLSSLELGDSALYFCASSQTPTRKTEAFFGQGTRLTVV.

The rearrangement joins TRBV2 to TRBJ2-2; D is possibly TRBD1 (5 bases). Germline V gene data show CDR1 as SNHLY and CDR2 as FYNNEI. V lost 6 bases and J lost 4, with 15 bases in between. This CDR3 region has 15 residues. CDR3 amino acids: CASRNRWSGTGELFF. Written as DNA, the CDR3 is TGTGCCAGCAGGAACAGGTGGTCGGGCACCGGGGAGCTGTTTTTT.

The rearrangement links TRBV6-5 to TRBJ1-2; 8 bases line up with TRBD1. This CDR3 has 13 residues. Germline loops: CDR1 MNHEY, CDR2 SVGAGI. The V and J ends lost 6 bases and 4 bases, in that order; junction bases with no gene match: 4. CDR3 DNA: TGTGCCAGCAGCAGGGGGCTGAGCTATGGCTACACCTTC. It specifies CASSRGLSYGYTF.

Concerning this clone: Different DNA sequences within this sample yield the same CDR3. The chain joins TRBV4-1 to TRBJ1-2, with a possible D match to TRBD1 (5 bases). Germline assignment: CDR1 MGHRA and CDR2 YSYEKL. CDR3 length: 13 amino acids. Trimming cost V 2 bases and J 1 base, with 5 bases left between them. The CDR3 loop is CASSQQGNYGYTF. DNA for the CDR3: TGCGCCAGCAGCCAACAGGGTAACTATGGCTACACCTTC.

The chain carries TRBV28 and TRBJ1-5; D possibly corresponds to TRBD1 (5 bases). The germline CDR1 and CDR2 sequences are MDHEN and SYDVKM. V was clipped by 7 bases and J by 8 bases, with 18 bases between them. There are 14 residues in the CDR3. The CDR3 here is CASTQGPGNEPQHF. The CDR3 nucleotides read TGTGCCAGCACTCAGGGCCCCGGCAACGAGCCCCAGCATTTT.

This chain uses TRBV27 with TRBJ2-7; the D gene is possibly TRBD1 (5 bases). Germline V gene sequence: CDR1 MNHEY, CDR2 SMNVEV (reference sequence). V lost 1 base to trimming and J lost 2 bases, with 12 bases between them. This CDR3 is built from 15 residues. DNA of the CDR3: TGTGCCAGCAGTTTATTTACGGACACCGCCTACGAGCAGTACTTC. Its translation: CASSLFTDTAYEQYF.